The source of this T cell receptor beta chain is a study of T-cell reconstitution after alpha-beta-depleted transplantation in children. Study-wide results and caveats: In some patients, recipient T cells and intrathymic progenitors surviving conditioning explained high day-60 diversity. T cells produced anew were the main source of T-cell counts and diversity one year after transplant. The study reportedly traced alpha-beta T cells about two months after transplant to several hundred expanded graft clones.

Germline values: CDR1 MDHEN, CDR2 SYDVKM. Trimming cost V 6 bases and J 4 bases; bases outside gene matches: 12. The CDR3 runs to 16 residues. Only a few counts were recorded for this clonotype. The antigen is unknown. Unique molecular identifiers tagged the TCRbeta library. TCRdb independently ran MiXCR on the PCR reads; one entry per CDR3 protein. The repertoire holds about 980,000 distinct CDR3 sequences, with roughly 29% as singletons. This TCR was recovered from a boy in the first two years of life who had a stem cell transplant for SCID, so the T cells may come from the graft donor. The chain couples TRBV28 to TRBJ2-7, with TRBD1 matching over 10 bases. The source was PBMCs, mostly from graft donor cells, collected 360 days after TCRalphabeta/CD19-depleted stem cell transplant. The CDR3 DNA follows: TGTGCCAGCAGGCCCCACCCCGGGACAGGGGCTTACGAGCAGTACTTC. Its protein product is CASRPHPGTGAYEQYF. The full variable domain, rest sourced from reference TRBV28 and TRBJ2-7, is DVKVTQSSRYLVKRTGEKVFLECVQDMDHENMFWYRQDPGLGLRLIYFSYDVKMKEKGDIPEGYSVSREKKERFSLILESASTNQTSMYLCASRPHPGTGAYEQYFGPGTRLTVT.